This TCR beta chain originates from a study of long-term antiretroviral therapy in people with HIV. Study-wide results and caveats: Post-treatment diversity went higher with ART but stayed below transplant donor controls.

The CDR3 length is 15 residues. J was trimmed by 2 bases and V by 6 bases; bases with no gene match: 6. Germline loops: CDR1 LNHDA, CDR2 SQIVND (reference sequence). The immunoSEQ assay was v3.0, run at survey level. The method was immunoSEQ multiplex PCR; TCRdb's version includes in-frame clones alone and lacks a portion of them. The table lists fewer than 20,000 clones, roughly 78% of them singletons. Treatment locations for all participants with HIV were in the United States. Turning to this clone: What it recognizes is unknown.

The rearrangement joins TRBV19 to TRBJ2-2; 7 bases align to TRBD1. The receptor was isolated from a woman in her forties with HIV. This specimen was unsorted PBMCs, taken at the start of antiretroviral therapy, before treatment. CDR3 nucleotides: TGTGCCAGTAGGGCCGGGACAGTCAACACCGGGGAGCTGTTTTTT. Translated, it gives CASRAGTVNTGELFF.